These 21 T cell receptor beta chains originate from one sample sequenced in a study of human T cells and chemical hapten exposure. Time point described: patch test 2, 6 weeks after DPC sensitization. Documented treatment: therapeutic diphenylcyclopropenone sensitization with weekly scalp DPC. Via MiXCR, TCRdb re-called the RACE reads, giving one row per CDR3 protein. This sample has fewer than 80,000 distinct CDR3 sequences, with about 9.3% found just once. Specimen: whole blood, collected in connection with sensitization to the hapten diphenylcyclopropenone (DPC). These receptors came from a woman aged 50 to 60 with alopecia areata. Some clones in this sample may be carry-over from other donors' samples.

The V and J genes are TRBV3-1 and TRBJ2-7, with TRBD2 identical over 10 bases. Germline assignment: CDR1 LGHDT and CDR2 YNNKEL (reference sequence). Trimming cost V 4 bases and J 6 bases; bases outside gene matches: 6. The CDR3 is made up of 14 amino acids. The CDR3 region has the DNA TGTGCCAGCAGCCTAAGCGGGAGGGCCATCGAGCAGTACTTC. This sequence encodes CASSLSGRAIEQYF.

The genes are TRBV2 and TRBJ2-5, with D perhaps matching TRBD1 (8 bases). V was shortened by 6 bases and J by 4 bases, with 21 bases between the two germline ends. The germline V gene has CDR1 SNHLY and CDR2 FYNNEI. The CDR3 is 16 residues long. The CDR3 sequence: CASRSGTGPHGETQYF. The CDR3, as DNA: TGTGCCAGCAGGAGCGGGACAGGACCCCATGGAGAGACCCAGTACTTC.

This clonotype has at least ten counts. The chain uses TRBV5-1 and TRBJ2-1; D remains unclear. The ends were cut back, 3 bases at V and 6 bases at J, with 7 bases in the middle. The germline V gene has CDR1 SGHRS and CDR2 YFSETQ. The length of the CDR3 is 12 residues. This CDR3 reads CASSYSGNEQFF. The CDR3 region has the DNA TGCGCCAGCAGCTACTCTGGCAATGAGCAGTTCTTC.

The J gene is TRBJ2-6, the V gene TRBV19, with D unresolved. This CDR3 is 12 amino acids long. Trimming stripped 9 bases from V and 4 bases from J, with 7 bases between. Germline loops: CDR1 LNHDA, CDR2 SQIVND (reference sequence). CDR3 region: CASSVGANVLTF. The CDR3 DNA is TGTGCCAGCTCAGTCGGGGCCAACGTCCTGACTTTC.

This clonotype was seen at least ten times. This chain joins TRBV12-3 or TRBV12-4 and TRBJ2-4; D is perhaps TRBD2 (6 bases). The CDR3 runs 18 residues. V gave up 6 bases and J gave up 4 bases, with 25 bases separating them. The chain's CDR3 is CASSPGTSPNRSKNIQYF. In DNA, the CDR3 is TGTGCCAGCAGCCCCGGGACTTCCCCGAATCGGTCTAAAAACATTCAGTACTTC.

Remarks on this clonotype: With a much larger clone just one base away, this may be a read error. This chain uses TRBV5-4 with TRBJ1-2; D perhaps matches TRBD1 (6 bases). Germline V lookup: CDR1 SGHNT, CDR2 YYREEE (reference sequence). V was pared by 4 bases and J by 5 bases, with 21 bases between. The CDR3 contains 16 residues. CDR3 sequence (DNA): TGTGCCAGCAGCCGGGGGGCGGGGGCCTCACTATATGGCTACACCTTC. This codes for CASSRGAGASLYGYTF.

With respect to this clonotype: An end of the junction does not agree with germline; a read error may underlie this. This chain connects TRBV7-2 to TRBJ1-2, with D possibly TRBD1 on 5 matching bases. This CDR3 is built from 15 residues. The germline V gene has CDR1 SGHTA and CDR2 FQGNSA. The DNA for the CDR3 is TGTGCCAGCGGCTTTAGGGCAGGGTATAACTATGGCTACACCTTC. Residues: CASGFRAGYNYGYTF.

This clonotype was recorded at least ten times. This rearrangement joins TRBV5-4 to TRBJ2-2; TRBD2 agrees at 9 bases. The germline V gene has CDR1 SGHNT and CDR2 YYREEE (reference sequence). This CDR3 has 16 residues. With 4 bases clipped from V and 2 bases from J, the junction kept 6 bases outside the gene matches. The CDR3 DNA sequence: TGTGCCAGCAGCCCCAGACTAGCGGCAAACACCGGGGAGCTGTTTTTT. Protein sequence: CASSPRLAANTGELFF.

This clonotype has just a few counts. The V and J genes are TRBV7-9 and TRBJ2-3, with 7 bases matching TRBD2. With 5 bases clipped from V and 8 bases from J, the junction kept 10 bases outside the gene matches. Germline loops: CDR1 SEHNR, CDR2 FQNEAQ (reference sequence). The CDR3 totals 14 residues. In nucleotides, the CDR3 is TGTGCCAGCAGCCCCAGGGAGGGCCTAATTACGCAGTATTTT. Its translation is CASSPREGLITQYF.

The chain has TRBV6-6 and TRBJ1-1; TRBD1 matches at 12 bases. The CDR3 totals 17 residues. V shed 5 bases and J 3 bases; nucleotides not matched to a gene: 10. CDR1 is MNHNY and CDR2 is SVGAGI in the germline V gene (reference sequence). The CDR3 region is CASSSTGTGGPYTEAFF. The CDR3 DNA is TGTGCCAGCAGTAGCACCGGGACAGGGGGCCCTTACACTGAAGCTTTCTTT.

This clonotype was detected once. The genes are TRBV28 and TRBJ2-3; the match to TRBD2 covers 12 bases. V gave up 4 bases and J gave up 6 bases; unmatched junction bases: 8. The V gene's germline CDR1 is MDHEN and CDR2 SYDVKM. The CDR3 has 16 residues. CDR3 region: CASSSPTSGGMDTQYF. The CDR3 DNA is TGTGCCAGCAGTTCCCCGACTAGCGGGGGAATGGATACGCAGTATTTT.

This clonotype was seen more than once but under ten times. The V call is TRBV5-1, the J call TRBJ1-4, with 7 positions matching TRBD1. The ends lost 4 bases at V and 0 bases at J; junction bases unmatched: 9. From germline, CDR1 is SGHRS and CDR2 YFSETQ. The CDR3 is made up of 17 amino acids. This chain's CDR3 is CASSAFSQGATNEKLFF. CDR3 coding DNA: TGCGCCAGCAGCGCCTTCTCCCAGGGGGCAACTAATGAAAAACTGTTTTTT.

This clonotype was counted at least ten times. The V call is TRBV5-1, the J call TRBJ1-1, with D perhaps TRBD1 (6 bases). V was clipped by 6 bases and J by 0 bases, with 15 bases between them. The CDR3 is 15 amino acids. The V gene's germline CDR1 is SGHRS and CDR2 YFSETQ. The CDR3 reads CASTHGRGMNTEAFF. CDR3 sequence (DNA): TGCGCCAGCACCCACGGCAGGGGTATGAACACTGAAGCTTTCTTT.

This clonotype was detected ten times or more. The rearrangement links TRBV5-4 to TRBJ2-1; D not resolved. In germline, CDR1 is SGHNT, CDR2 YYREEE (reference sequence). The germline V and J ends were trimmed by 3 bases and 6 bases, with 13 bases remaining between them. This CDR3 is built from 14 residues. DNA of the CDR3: TGTGCCAGCAGCTGGAGAAAATCACCCAATGAGCAGTTCTTC. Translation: CASSWRKSPNEQFF.

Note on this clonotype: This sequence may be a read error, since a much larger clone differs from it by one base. The CDR3 loop is CASSFNLGGGEHGEVFF. The CDR3 nucleotides are TGTGCCAGCAGCTTTAATCTCGGCGGGGGCGAACACGGTGAAGTTTTCTTT. This chain joins TRBV7-4 and TRBJ1-1; possibly TRBD1 for D (6 bases). Germline-derived CDR1 and CDR2 are SGHVT and SQSDAQ. This CDR3 has 17 amino acids.

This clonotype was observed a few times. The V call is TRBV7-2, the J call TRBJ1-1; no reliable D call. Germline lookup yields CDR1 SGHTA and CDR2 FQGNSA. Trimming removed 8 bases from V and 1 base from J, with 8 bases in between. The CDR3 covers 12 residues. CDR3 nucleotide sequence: TGTGCCAGCTGTATCCCGAACACTGAAGCTTTCTTT. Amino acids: CASCIPNTEAFF.

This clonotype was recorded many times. For the CDR3, the DNA is TGTGCCATCAGGAGGGCCCCAAACCTTGGCACCGGGGAGCTGTTTTTT. Translation: CAIRRAPNLGTGELFF. The chain recombines TRBV10-3 with TRBJ2-2, with D possibly being TRBD2 (5 bases). The CDR3 extends over 16 amino acids. The germline V and J ends were trimmed by 6 bases and 4 bases, with 18 bases remaining between them. Per the germline V gene, CDR1 is ENHRY and CDR2 is SYGVKD.

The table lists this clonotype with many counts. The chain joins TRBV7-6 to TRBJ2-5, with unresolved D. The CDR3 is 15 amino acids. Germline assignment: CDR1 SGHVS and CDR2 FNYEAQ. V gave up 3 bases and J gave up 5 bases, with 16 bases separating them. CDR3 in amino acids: CASSLYGTIGETQYF. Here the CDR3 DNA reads TGTGCCAGCAGCTTGTATGGCACCATAGGGGAGACCCAGTACTTC.

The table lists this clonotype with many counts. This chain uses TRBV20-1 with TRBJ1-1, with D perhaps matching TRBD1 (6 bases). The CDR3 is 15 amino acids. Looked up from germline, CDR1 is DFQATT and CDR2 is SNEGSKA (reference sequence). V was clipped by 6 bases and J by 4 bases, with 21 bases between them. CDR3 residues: CSAPSRGTESTEAFF. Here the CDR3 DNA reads TGCAGTGCCCCATCAAGGGGGACGGAATCCACTGAAGCTTTCTTT.

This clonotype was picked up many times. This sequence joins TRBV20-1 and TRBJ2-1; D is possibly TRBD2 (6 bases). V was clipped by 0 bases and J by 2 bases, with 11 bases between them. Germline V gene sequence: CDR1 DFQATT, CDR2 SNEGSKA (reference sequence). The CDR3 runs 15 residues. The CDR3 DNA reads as TGCAGTGCTAGAGATGGGCGGAGGGCCTACAATGAGCAGTTCTTC. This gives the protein CSARDGRRAYNEQFF.

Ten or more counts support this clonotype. As DNA, the CDR3 is TGTGCCACCAGAACTAGTATGGGACAGGTTCAAGAGACCCAGTACTTC. This gives the protein CATRTSMGQVQETQYF. V is TRBV24-1 and J is TRBJ2-5; 8 nucleotides match TRBD1. The V and J ends lost 7 bases and 2 bases, in that order; junction bases with no gene match: 11. CDR1 and CDR2 from the germline V gene are KGHDR and SFDVKD. This CDR3 contains 16 residues.